What follows describes a single TCR beta chain. Under the authors' procedure: Cell counts per sample came from amplifying reference gene primers. Repertoires were generated with immunoSEQ multiplex PCR, while TCRdb's copy carries only in-frame clones and drops some. V, J and clone size were drawn from that table, and D and trimming were deduced from the DNA. The table has about 98,000 clones, 82% seen once. This sample was taken from a study of blood T cell repertoires in COVID-19. Study background: Samples of COVID-19 (acute and convalescent) were obtained from the United States, Italy and Spain. T cells, B-cell-depleted T cells, or PBMCs provided the cDNA or gDNA that served as material.

This CDR3 contains 15 residues. V gave up 2 bases and J gave up 3 bases, with 12 bases separating them. The germline CDR1 and CDR2 sequences are MNHEY and SVGEGT. The V gene is TRBV6-2 or TRBV6-3, the J gene TRBJ2-3; weak D call: TRBD2 (5 bases). This sequence originates from a man older than 75 with acute or convalescent COVID-19. Specimen: peripheral blood. CDR3 sequence (DNA): TGTGCCAGCAGTTACCGGTGGGGAGTGACAGATACGCAGTATTTT. Amino acid sequence: CASSYRWGVTDTQYF.